The sequence of this T cell receptor beta chain was determined in a study of STAT5B mutations in CD4+ large granular lymphocyte leukemia. General study points: Main leukemic clonotypes were patient-specific, but approximately 25% appeared at low frequency elsewhere.

This was a survey-level run. As originally analysed: Lowest detectable productive clonotype frequency was 2.59 x 10-5. Libraries were prepared by immunoSEQ multiplex PCR; TCRdb keeps only in-frame clonotypes and omits some of them. V, J and clone size were drawn from that table, and D and trimming were deduced from the DNA. The sample includes some 51,000 clones, 84% of them seen just once. Controls came from buffy coats of healthy blood donors. The CDR3 runs to 19 residues. V shed 1 base and J shed 2 bases, with 20 bases lying between them. In germline, CDR1 is SGHAT, CDR2 FQNNGV. Notes on this clone: Its antigen is unidentified.

The V and J genes are TRBV11-2 and TRBJ2-2; D is perhaps TRBD1 (6 bases). This receptor was taken from a human donor in good health. The sequencing input was CD4+ T cells from blood buffy coats. The chain's CDR3 is CASSLGQQGSRVNTGELFF. As DNA, the CDR3 is TGTGCCAGCAGCTTAGGTCAGCAGGGGAGTAGGGTTAACACCGGGGAGCTGTTTTTT.